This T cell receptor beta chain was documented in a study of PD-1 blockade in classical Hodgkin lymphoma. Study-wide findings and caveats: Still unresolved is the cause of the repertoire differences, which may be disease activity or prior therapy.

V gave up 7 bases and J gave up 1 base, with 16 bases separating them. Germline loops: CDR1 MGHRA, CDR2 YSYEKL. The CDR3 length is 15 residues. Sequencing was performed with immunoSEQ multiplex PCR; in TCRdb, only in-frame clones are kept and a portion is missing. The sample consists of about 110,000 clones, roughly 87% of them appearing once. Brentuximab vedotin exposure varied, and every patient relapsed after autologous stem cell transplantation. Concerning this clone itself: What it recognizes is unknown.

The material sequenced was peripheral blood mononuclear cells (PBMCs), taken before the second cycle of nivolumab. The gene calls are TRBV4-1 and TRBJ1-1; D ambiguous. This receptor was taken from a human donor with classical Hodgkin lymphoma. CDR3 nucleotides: TGCGCCAGCAACACATCACCCGAGGGGAACACTGAAGCTTTCTTT. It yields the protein CASNTSPEGNTEAFF.